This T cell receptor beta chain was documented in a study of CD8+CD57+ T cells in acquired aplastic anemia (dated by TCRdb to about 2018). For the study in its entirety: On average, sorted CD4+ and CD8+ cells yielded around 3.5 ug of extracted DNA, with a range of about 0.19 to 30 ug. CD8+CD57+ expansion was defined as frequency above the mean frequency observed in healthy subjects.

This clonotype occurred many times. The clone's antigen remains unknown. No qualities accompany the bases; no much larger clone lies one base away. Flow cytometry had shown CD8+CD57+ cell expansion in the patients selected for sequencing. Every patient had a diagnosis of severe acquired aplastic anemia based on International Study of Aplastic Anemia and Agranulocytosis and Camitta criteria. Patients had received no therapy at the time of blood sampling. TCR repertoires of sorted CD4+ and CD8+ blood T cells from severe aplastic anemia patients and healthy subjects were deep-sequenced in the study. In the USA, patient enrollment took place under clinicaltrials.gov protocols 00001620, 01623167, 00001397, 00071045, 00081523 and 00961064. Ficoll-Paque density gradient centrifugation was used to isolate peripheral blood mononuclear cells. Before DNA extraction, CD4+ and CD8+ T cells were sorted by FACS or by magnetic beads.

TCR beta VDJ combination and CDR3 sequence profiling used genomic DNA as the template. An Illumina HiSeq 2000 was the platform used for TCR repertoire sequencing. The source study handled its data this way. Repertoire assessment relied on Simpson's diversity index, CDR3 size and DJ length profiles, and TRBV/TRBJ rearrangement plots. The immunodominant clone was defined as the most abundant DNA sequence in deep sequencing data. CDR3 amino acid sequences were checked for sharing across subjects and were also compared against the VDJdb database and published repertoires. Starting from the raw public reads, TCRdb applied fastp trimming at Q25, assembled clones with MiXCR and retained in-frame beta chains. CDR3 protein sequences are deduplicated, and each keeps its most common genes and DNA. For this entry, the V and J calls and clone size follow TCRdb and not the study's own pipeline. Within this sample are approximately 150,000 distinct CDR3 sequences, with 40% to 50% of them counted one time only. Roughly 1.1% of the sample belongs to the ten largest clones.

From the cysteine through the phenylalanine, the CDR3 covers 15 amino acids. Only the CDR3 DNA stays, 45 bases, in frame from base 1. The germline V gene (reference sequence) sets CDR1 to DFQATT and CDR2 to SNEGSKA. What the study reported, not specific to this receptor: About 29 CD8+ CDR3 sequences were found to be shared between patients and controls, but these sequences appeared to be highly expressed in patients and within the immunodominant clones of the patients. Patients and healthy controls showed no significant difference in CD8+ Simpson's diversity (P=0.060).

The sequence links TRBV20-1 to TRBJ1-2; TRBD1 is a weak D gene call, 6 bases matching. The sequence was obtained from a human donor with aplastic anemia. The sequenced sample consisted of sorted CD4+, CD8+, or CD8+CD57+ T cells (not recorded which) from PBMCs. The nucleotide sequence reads TGCAGGCTGAAGACCTCGGGACAAGGGGACTATGGCTACACCTTC. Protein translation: CRLKTSGQGDYGYTF.